Shown below are 28 T cell receptor beta chains from a single sample sequenced in a study of radiation and T cells in renal cell carcinoma. Time point defined: blood 2 weeks post-SBRT. Documented treatment: 15 Gy SBRT to primary tumor, nephrectomy 4 weeks later. Clones were read by immunoSEQ multiplex PCR, and TCRdb kept only the in-frame ones, dropping some. The sample carries 70,000 or so clones, roughly 82% recorded once. The sample here was blood, taken from a patient whose treatment included radiotherapy and nephrectomy. All receptors derive from a man aged 55 to 70 with renal cell carcinoma.

V is TRBV7-8 and J is TRBJ2-3; D may match TRBD1 or TRBD2 (5 bases each). Trimming left V 5 bases short and J 5 bases short, with 11 bases between. The CDR3 totals 13 residues. The germline CDR1 and CDR2 sequences are SGHVS and FQNEAQ. The CDR3 protein is CASSIGTLDTQYF. DNA of the CDR3: TGTGCCAGCAGCATAGGGACCTTAGATACGCAGTATTTT.

The rearrangement links TRBV15 to TRBJ1-6; D gene ambiguous. Trimming removed 0 bases at V and 7 bases at J, with 1 base between. Germline V CDR1 and CDR2: LNHNV, YYDKDF (reference sequence). This CDR3 spans 12 amino acids. This CDR3 reads CATSRENSPLHF. The CDR3 DNA reads TGTGCCACCAGCAGAGAGAATTCACCCCTCCACTTT.

The rearrangement links TRBV7-2 to TRBJ2-7; either TRBD1 or TRBD2 may fit D (5 bases each). Germline V CDR1 and CDR2: SGHTA, FQGNSA. V dropped 7 bases and J dropped 1 base, with 14 bases sitting between them. The CDR3 loop spans 14 amino acids. The CDR3 loop reads CASTRERNSYEQYF. CDR3 nucleotide sequence: TGTGCCAGCACCAGGGAGAGGAATTCCTACGAGCAGTACTTC.

In this sample, this clone turned up once. The gene calls are TRBV7-9 and TRBJ2-1; D gene ambiguous. V lost 2 bases and J 5 bases, leaving 10 bases between the germline ends. The CDR3 has 14 amino acids. Germline V lookup: CDR1 SEHNR, CDR2 FQNEAQ (reference sequence). The CDR3 loop is CASSLIRWNNEQFF. The CDR3 coding sequence is TGTGCCAGCAGCTTAATCCGCTGGAACAATGAGCAGTTCTTC.

This clone has only one observation. The gene calls are TRBV5-4 and TRBJ2-7; 7 bases match TRBD1. CDR1 is SGHNT, CDR2 YYREEE, per germline (reference sequence). The V gene end was trimmed by 0 bases and the J gene end by 0 bases; junction bases not matched to a gene: 6. This CDR3 region has 16 residues. The DNA for the CDR3 is TGTGCCAGCAGCTTGGTAACAGGGGCGAGCTCCTACGAGCAGTACTTC. This encodes CASSLVTGASSYEQYF.

The V call is TRBV11-2, the J call TRBJ2-4; perhaps TRBD2 as D (6 bases). The CDR3 extends over 15 amino acids. Germline loops: CDR1 SGHAT, CDR2 FQNNGV. Trimming pared 6 bases from V and 6 bases from J, leaving 18 bases between. This CDR3 is CASSPLRREGNIQYF. In DNA, the CDR3 is TGTGCCAGCAGTCCTCTTAGGAGGGAAGGAAACATTCAGTACTTC.

The chain recombines TRBV11-2 with TRBJ1-1, with D possibly matching TRBD1 (6 bases). In germline, CDR1 is SGHAT, CDR2 FQNNGV. V gave up 1 base and J gave up 3 bases, with 9 bases separating them. The CDR3 is 14 amino acids. CDR3 residues: CASSLGGGHTEAFF. In DNA form, the CDR3 reads TGTGCCAGCAGCTTAGGTGGGGGGCACACTGAAGCTTTCTTT.

The chain combines TRBV18 with TRBJ1-5; TRBD1 might be the D (5 bases). Germline CDR1 KGHSH, CDR2 LQKENI. The V end lost 3 bases, the J end lost 6 bases, and 21 bases lay between the germline ends. The CDR3 is 17 residues long. CDR3 loop: CASSPDPSGRGGQPQHF. The CDR3 coding sequence is TGTGCCAGCTCACCGGACCCCTCGGGGAGGGGAGGTCAGCCCCAGCATTTT. The variable domain in full, completed from reference TRBV18 and TRBJ1-5, reads NAGVMQNPRHLVRRRGQEARLRCSPMKGHSHVYWYRQLPEEGLKFMVYLQKENIIDESGMPKERFSAEFPKEGPSILRIQQVVRGDSAAYFCASSPDPSGRGGQPQHFGDGTRLSIL.

This chain uses TRBV19 with TRBJ1-1; TRBD1 matches at 8 bases. CDR3 size: 14 residues. Germline V gives CDR1 LNHDA, CDR2 SQIVND (reference sequence). J lost 5 bases, V lost 5 bases, and 7 bases had no gene match. The CDR3 nucleotides read TGTGCCAGTAGTCGAACAGGGGGGAGGACTGAAGCTTTCTTT. This encodes CASSRTGGRTEAFF.

This chain connects TRBV7-3 to TRBJ2-1; D gene uncertain. The CDR3 sequence is 14 residues long. Germline CDR1 is SGHTA and CDR2 is FQGTGA. Trimming cost V 1 base and J 5 bases, with 9 bases left between them. For the CDR3, the DNA is TGTGCCAGCAGCTTAAGCGGATTGAACAATGAGCAGTTCTTC. Its translation: CASSLSGLNNEQFF.

This clone was observed a single time. The rearrangement joins TRBV28 to TRBJ2-3, with 12 bases fitting TRBD2. The junction had 9 bases not matched to a gene; V was cut back by 8 bases and J by 6 bases. This CDR3 is built from 15 residues. Germline V gives CDR1 MDHEN, CDR2 SYDVKM. In DNA, the CDR3 is TGTGCCAGCCGCGCGGGACTAGCGGGTGGGGATACGCAGTATTTT. Residues: CASRAGLAGGDTQYF.

The chain joins TRBV15 to TRBJ2-5; tentative D call: TRBD1 (6 bases). The germline V and J ends were trimmed by 5 bases and 5 bases, with 18 bases remaining between them. The CDR3 loop spans 15 amino acids. Germline assignment: CDR1 LNHNV and CDR2 YYDKDF (reference sequence). This chain's CDR3 is CATSEGHYYEETQYF. CDR3 DNA sequence: TGTGCCACCAGCGAGGGACACTACTACGAGGAGACCCAGTACTTC.

The chain joins TRBV11-1 to TRBJ2-1; TRBD2 is a possible D gene (6 bases). The V end lost 5 bases, the J end lost 6 bases, and 11 bases lay between the germline ends. Per germline, CDR1 SGHAT and CDR2 FQDESV (reference sequence). The CDR3 sequence is 13 residues long. The CDR3 region has the DNA TGTGCCAGCAGCGCGGGACTTGCCAATGAGCAGTTCTTC. Its translation: CASSAGLANEQFF.

This chain connects TRBV6-1 to TRBJ2-2; D is undetermined. The CDR3 has 14 amino acids. V was clipped by 1 base and J by 1 base, with 4 bases between them. CDR1 and CDR2 (germline): MNHNS, SASEGT. CDR3 nucleotide sequence: TGTGCCAGCAGTGAAGGTTTGAACACCGGGGAGCTGTTTTTT. The encoded protein is CASSEGLNTGELFF.

This clone was detected only once. This same CDR3 is encoded by further DNA sequences in the sample. The V gene is TRBV27, the J gene TRBJ2-3; 12 nucleotides agree with TRBD2. The V segment lost 5 bases and the J segment 5 bases; nucleotides outside the gene matches: 2. CDR1 is MNHEY and CDR2 is SMNVEV in the germline V gene (reference sequence). The CDR3 spans 14 residues. CDR3 loop: CASSLGLAGDTQYF. The CDR3 DNA sequence: TGTGCCAGCAGTCTGGGACTAGCGGGAGATACGCAGTATTTT.

J is TRBJ2-7 and V is TRBV7-9; D is unclear. CDR1 is SEHNR and CDR2 is FQNEAQ in the germline V gene (reference sequence). The V and J ends lost 5 bases and 0 bases respectively, with 20 bases between them. CDR3 length equals 17 residues. CDR3 sequence: CASSLIAWGDPSYEQYF. The DNA for the CDR3 is TGTGCCAGCAGCCTCATCGCCTGGGGTGACCCCTCCTACGAGCAGTACTTC.

This chain connects TRBV14 to TRBJ1-1, with TRBD1 matching 8 bases. CDR3 length equals 15 residues. Per the germline V gene, CDR1 is SGHDN and CDR2 is FVKESK. Trimming cost V 2 bases and J 8 bases; bases outside gene matches: 10. The CDR3 coding sequence is TGTGCCAGCAGCCAATCACTTCCACGGACAGGGGAAGCTTTCTTT. This gives the protein CASSQSLPRTGEAFF.

This clone was seen once. The chain links TRBV28 to TRBJ1-2, with D maybe TRBD1 (6 bases). Trimming shortened V by 7 bases and J by 0 bases, and 15 bases separated the two germline ends. CDR1 MDHEN and CDR2 SYDVKM come from the germline V gene. The CDR3 consists of 15 residues. CDR3 loop: CASILTGPANYGYTF. For the CDR3, the DNA is TGTGCCAGCATTCTCACAGGGCCTGCTAACTATGGCTACACCTTC.

This clone turned up a few times. The rearrangement joins TRBV6-6 to TRBJ2-7; TRBD1 agrees at 9 bases. Germline values: CDR1 MNHNY, CDR2 SVGAGI (reference sequence). The CDR3 extends over 14 amino acids. V lost 0 bases, J lost 4 bases, and 1 base stayed unmatched. CDR3 sequence reads: CASSYSGQGYEQYF. Written as DNA, the CDR3 is TGTGCCAGCAGTTACTCAGGACAGGGGTACGAGCAGTACTTC.

This chain links TRBV28 with TRBJ1-4, with 8 nucleotides matching TRBD1. CDR3 length: 15 residues. V lost 6 bases, J lost 3 bases, and 6 bases stayed unmatched. The germline gives CDR1 MDHEN, CDR2 SYDVKM. The CDR3 sequence: CASSRTGGANEKLFF. DNA of the CDR3: TGTGCCAGCAGCCGTACAGGGGGGGCTAATGAAAAACTGTTTTTT.

V and J are TRBV10-3 and TRBJ2-7; no clear D. Germline-derived CDR1 and CDR2 are ENHRY and SYGVKD. This CDR3 has 16 amino acids. V gave up 3 bases and J gave up 2 bases, with 17 bases separating them. The CDR3 sequence: CAISEPTGDGTYEQYF. DNA for the CDR3: TGTGCCATCAGTGAACCAACTGGCGACGGAACCTACGAGCAGTACTTC.

The sample holds a few counts of this clone. V is TRBV30 and J is TRBJ1-5; D is undetermined. Trimming removed 0 bases from V and 6 bases from J, with 6 bases in between. The CDR3 covers 12 residues. Looked up from germline, CDR1 is GTSNPN and CDR2 is SVGIG (reference sequence). The CDR3 coding sequence is TGTGCCTGGAGTGTGGGTATTCAGCCCCAGCATTTT. It translates to CAWSVGIQPQHF.

This rearrangement joins TRBV28 to TRBJ1-1; D is undetermined. Per germline, CDR1 MDHEN and CDR2 SYDVKM. V lost 7 bases, J lost 0 bases, and 6 bases lay in between. CDR3 length: 12 amino acids. CDR3 residues: CASTSMNTEAFF. CDR3 nucleotide sequence: TGTGCCAGCACCTCCATGAACACTGAAGCTTTCTTT.

The rearrangement links TRBV7-8 to TRBJ2-6; 9 bases are a match to TRBD2. The J segment lost 6 bases and the V segment lost 5 bases, leaving 5 bases of the junction unmatched. This CDR3 has 15 amino acids. The germline V gene has CDR1 SGHVS and CDR2 FQNEAQ. The CDR3 sequence is CASSPLAGSANVLTF. The CDR3 region has the DNA TGTGCCAGCAGCCCTCTAGCGGGATCGGCCAACGTCCTGACTTTC.

The rearrangement links TRBV6-1 to TRBJ2-5; 9 nucleotides line up with TRBD1. Germline CDR1 MNHNS, CDR2 SASEGT. CDR3 length: 15 residues. With V trimmed by 3 bases and J by 4 bases, 6 bases remained unmatched. The CDR3 reads CASSENRGPLETQYF. The DNA of the CDR3 is TGTGCCAGCAGTGAGAACAGGGGGCCGTTAGAGACCCAGTACTTC.

This chain uses TRBV7-9 with TRBJ2-1; TRBD2 matches 7 bases. The CDR3 covers 15 residues. V was pared by 5 bases and J by 5 bases, with 9 bases of the junction left unmatched. Germline CDR1 reads SEHNR; CDR2 reads FQNEAQ (reference sequence). CDR3 DNA: TGTGCCAGCAGCCTTTTGGGGGGAGGGAACAATGAGCAGTTCTTC. Encoded protein: CASSLLGGGNNEQFF.

This sequence joins TRBV4-3 and TRBJ2-1, with a possible D match to TRBD2 (5 bases). The V and J ends lost 1 base and 9 bases respectively, with 13 bases between them. The germline V gene encodes CDR1 LGHNA and CDR2 YSLEER. CDR3 length: 14 residues. CDR3 nucleotide sequence: TGCGCCAGCAGCCAAGTACTAGGAGCAGTTGAGCAGTTCTTC. As protein: CASSQVLGAVEQFF.

The chain recombines TRBV6-5 with TRBJ2-7; D may correspond to TRBD1 or TRBD2 (5 bases each). The CDR3 is 15 residues long. The V end was cut by 0 bases, the J end by 2 bases, with 11 bases between. In germline, CDR1 is MNHEY, CDR2 SVGAGI. CDR3 sequence (DNA): TGTGCCAGCAGTTACTCGGGGACGGGAACCTACGAGCAGTACTTC. Protein sequence: CASSYSGTGTYEQYF.